Listed below are T cell receptor beta chains from one sample, sequenced in a study of metastatic and nonmetastatic thyroid tumors. TCRdb reprocessed the PCR reads using MiXCR. The data show about 20,000 clones, more than 15% seen once. Sequenced material: tumor tissue. Receptor source: a female donor with papillary thyroid cancer or a benign thyroid nodule (not recorded which). Some clones in this sample may be carry-over from other donors' samples. CDR3s leave out the opening cysteine and the closing phenylalanine or tryptophan.

length,V,CDR3
16,TRBV12-1,ASSFGTERLTIIHPST
14,TRBV5-1,ASSFRQGSRDTEAF
12,TRBV4-1,ASSQEVSYTEAF
16,TRBV6-2/TRBV6-3,ASTTRGQAARGNQPQH
16,TRBV28,ASRPGSNFNPRDYGYT
11,TRBV6-1,ASSSDRRTEAF
13,TRBV25-1,ASRNPGSGTGELF
10,TRBV7-2,ASSLRRDEQY
11,TRBV20-1,SSRDRVGNTIY
14,TRBV5-6,ASSPLRNRDNSPLH
10,TRBV30,AWTDPKYGYT
13,TRBV2,ASSDASVAPGELF
12,TRBV9,ASSVEVDTGELF
10,TRBV10-3,AISEGTDLIY
14,TRBV7-2,ASSLAWQGERNTIY
11,TRBV6-1,ASSEMHSGTQY
14,TRBV3-1,ASSHSGAALLETQY
15,TRBV4-1,AGSQGLGCRLDNEQF
11,TRBV10-2,ASRRGGDTEAF
13,TRBV5-6,SSSFGGQGGYEHY
14,TRBV11-2,ASGLLRSDLFYGYT
9,TRBV19,ASSMRTEAF
12,TRBV15,ATSVSGSGEKLF
14,TRBV7-9,ASSLGRVRRRDEQF
13,TRBV7-9,ASTQTPGNGSPLH
14,TRBV6-5,ASSYSVTTGVYEQY
13,TRBV6-1,ASSMGAGVPGEQY
12,TRBV10-2,ASKGLAGTNEQF
12,TRBV10-2,ASSSGVPPYEQY
16,TRBV5-4,ASSWGLAGGSSYNEQF
13,TRBV2,ASSERQGAGNTIY
13,TRBV2,ASSGTSGGFNEQF
11,TRBV10-3,AISESGGSGYT
14,TRBV10-3,AIPGQDSSGANFLT
11,TRBV20-1,SAFSGGAYEQY
12,TRBV28,ASSQPPNSNEQF
13,TRBV28,ASRALTGGAQPQH
15,TRBV19,ASRPLWTGTKDQPQH
11,TRBV12-3/TRBV12-4,ASTRGNTGELF
13,TRBV4-1,ASSLRGAGDYGYT
13,TRBV20-1,SASERVGQGYEQF
12,TRBV11-2,ASSLDGGLDTQY